Described below is a single TCR beta chain sequence and its context. As yet, its antigen is unknown. The data derive from a study of tumor-infiltrating lymphocytes in primary liver carcinoma. Overall study context: Sample counts of productive TCRbeta reads spanned roughly 3.65 to 8 million; these counts were similar across tissue types.

Researchers generated TCR beta cDNA from around 0.55 ug of total RNA, relying on a constant-region primer. Libraries covering TCR beta were generated through three nested multiplex PCR rounds (using a slightly modified ARM-PCR). Each of the first two PCR rounds ran 9 to 11 cycles with TRBV1-TRBV30 forward and C-beta reverse primers. TCRdb reprocessed the multiplex PCR reads with MiXCR, giving one entry per CDR3 protein. The sample yields 90,000 to 140,000 distinct CDR3 sequences, about four fifths seen once. Bulk tissue was left unsorted, and RNA and DNA were co-extracted from around 18-30 mg of it. Surgical resection was the treatment these patients received for primary liver carcinoma. Study-level points and caveats: Tumor-adjacent and tumor-blood pairs showed less overlap than tumor region pairs.

The CDR3 has 11 residues. V was cut by 3 bases and J by 8 bases, with 9 bases left in between. CDR1 and CDR2 (germline): SQVTM, ANQGSEA. Source material: liver tumor tissue from sampling region 3. Subset denoted: tumor region T3, left-lateral pole. This receptor was identified in a middle-aged man with primary liver carcinoma and hepatitis B virus infection. The chain has TRBV29-1 and TRBJ2-3, with D unclear. DNA for the CDR3: TGCAGCGTTGAGCATAGGGTTACGCAGTATTTT. It translates to CSVEHRVTQYF.